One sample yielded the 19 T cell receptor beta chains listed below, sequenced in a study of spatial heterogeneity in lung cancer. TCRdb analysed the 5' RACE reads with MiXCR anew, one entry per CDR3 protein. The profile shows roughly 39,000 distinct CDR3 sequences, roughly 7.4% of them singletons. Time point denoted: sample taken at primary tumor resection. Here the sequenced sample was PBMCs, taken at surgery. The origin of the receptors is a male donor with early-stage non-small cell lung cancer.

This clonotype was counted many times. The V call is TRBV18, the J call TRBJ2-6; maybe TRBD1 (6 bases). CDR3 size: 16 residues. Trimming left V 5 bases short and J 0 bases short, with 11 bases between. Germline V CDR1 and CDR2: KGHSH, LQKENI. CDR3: CASSKTGSSGANVLTF. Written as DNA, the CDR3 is TGTGCCAGCTCAAAGACAGGTTCCTCTGGGGCCAACGTCCTGACTTTC.

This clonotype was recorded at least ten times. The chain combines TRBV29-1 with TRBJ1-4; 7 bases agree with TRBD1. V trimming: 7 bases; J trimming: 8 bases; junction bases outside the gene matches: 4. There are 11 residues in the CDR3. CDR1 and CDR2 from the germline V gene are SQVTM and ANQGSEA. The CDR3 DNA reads TGCAGCGCCTGGACAGGAGAAAAACTGTTTTTT. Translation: CSAWTGEKLFF.

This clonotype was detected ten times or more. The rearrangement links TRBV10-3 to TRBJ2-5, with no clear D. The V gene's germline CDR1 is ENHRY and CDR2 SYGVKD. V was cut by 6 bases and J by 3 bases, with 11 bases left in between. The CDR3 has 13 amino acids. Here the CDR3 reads CAISMGKEETQYF. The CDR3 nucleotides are TGTGCCATCAGCATGGGGAAAGAAGAGACCCAGTACTTC.

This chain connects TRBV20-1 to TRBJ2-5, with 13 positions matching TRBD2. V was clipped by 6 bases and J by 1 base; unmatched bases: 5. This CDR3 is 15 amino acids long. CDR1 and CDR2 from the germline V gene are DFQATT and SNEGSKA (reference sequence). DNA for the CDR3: TGCAGTGCACGGACTAGCGGGGGAACCCAAGAGACCCAGTACTTC. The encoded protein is CSARTSGGTQETQYF.

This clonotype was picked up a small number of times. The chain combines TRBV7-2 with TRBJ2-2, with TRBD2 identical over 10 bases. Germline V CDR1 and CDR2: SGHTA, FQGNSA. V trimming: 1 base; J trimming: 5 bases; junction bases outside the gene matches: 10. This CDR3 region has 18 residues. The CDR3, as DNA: TGTGCCAGCAGCTTAGTCCGGTCTAGCGGGAGTCTTACCGGGGAGCTGTTTTTT. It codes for CASSLVRSSGSLTGELFF.

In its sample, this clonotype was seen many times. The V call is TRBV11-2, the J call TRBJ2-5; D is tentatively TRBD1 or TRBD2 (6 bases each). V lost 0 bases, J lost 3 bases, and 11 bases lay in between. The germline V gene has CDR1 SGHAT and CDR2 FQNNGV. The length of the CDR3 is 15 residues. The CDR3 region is CASSLDRGREETQYF. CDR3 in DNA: TGTGCCAGCAGCTTAGACCGGGGGCGGGAAGAGACCCAGTACTTC.

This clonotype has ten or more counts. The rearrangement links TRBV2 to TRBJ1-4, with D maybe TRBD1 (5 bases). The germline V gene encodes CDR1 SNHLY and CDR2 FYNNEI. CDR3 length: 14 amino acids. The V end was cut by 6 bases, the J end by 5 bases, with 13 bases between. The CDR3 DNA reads TGTGCCAGCAGACCGACAGCAGCAAATGAAAAACTGTTTTTT. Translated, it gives CASRPTAANEKLFF.

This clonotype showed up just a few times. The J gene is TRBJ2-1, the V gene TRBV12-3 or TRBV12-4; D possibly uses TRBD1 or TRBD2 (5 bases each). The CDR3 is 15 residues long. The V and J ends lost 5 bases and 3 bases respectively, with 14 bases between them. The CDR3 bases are TGTGCCAGCAGTAGGGGCTCGGGGAGCTACAATGAGCAGTTCTTC. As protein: CASSRGSGSYNEQFF.

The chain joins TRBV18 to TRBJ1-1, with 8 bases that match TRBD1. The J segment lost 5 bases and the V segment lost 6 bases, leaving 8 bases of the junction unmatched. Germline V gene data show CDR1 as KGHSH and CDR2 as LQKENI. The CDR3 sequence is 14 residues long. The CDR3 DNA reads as TGTGCCAGCTCTTCCGCAGGGGGCAGGACTGAAGCTTTCTTT. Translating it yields CASSSAGGRTEAFF.

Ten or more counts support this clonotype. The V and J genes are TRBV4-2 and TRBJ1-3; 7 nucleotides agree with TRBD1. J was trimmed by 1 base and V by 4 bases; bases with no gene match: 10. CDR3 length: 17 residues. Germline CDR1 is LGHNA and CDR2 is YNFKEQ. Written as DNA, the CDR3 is TGTGCCAGCAGCCGGACAGGCCGTGAGGAATCTGGAAACACCATATATTTT. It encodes CASSRTGREESGNTIYF.

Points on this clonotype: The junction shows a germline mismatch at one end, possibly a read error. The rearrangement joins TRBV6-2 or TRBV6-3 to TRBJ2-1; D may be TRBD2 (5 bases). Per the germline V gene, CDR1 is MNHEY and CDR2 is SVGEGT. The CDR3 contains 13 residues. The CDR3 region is CTSSYRDYNEQFF. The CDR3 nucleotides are TGTACCAGCAGTTACCGGGACTACAATGAGCAGTTCTTC.

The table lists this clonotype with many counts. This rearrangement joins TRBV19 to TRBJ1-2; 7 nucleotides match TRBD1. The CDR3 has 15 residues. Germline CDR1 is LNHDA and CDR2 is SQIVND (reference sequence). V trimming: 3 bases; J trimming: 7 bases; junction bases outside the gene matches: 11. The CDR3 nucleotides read TGTGCCAGTAGTATCGACAGGGCCGACTATTCTGGCTACACCTTC. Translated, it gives CASSIDRADYSGYTF. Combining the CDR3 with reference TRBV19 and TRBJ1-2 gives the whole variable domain DGGITQSPKYLFRKEGQNVTLSCEQNLNHDAMYWYRQDPGQGLRLIYYSQIVNDFQKGDIAEGYSVSREKKESFPLTVTSAQKNPTAFYLCASSIDRADYSGYTFGSGTRLTVV.

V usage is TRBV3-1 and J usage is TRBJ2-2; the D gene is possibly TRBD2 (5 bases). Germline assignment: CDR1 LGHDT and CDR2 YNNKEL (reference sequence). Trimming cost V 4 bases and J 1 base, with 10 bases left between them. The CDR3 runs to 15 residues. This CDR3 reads CASSPAVLNTGELFF. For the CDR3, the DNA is TGTGCCAGCAGCCCAGCGGTATTGAACACCGGGGAGCTGTTTTTT.

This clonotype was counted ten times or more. The CDR3 reads CATSDFDPPRQYV. CDR3 coding DNA: TGTGCCACCAGTGACTTCGACCCTCCGAGGCAGTACGTC. The rearrangement joins TRBV24-1 to TRBJ2-7; D unresolved. Trimming stripped 4 bases from V and 9 bases from J, with 15 bases between. This CDR3 spans 13 amino acids. Looked up from germline, CDR1 is KGHDR and CDR2 is SFDVKD.

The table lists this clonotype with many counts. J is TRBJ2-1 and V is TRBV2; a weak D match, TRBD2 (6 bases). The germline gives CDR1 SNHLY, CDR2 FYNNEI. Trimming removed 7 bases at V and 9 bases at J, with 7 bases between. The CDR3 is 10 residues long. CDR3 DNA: TGTGCCAGCATGCGGGGTGAGCAGTTCTTC. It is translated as CASMRGEQFF.

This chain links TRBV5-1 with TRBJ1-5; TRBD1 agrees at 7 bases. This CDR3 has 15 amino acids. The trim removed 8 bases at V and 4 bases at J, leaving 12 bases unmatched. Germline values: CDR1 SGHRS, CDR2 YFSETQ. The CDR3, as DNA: TGCGCCAGGACCGACAGGGCAAACCCGAATCAGCCCCAGCATTTT. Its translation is CARTDRANPNQPQHF.

CDR3 region: CASSLGMDYGYTF. In DNA, the CDR3 is TGTGCCAGCAGTTTGGGCATGGATTATGGCTACACCTTC. V usage is TRBV12-3 or TRBV12-4 and J usage is TRBJ1-2; unclear D gene. V dropped 3 bases and J dropped 5 bases, with 10 bases sitting between them. CDR3 size: 13 residues.

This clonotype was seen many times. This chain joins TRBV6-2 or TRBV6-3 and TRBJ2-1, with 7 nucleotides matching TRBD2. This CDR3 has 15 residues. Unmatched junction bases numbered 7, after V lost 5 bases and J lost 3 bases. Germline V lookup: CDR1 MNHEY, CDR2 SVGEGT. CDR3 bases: TGTGCCAGCAGTCCCCGCGGACTAGACTACAATGAGCAGTTCTTC. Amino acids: CASSPRGLDYNEQFF.

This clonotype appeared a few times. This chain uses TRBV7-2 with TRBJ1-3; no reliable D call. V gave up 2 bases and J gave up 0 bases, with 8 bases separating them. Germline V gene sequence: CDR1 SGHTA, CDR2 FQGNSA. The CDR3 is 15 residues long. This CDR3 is CASSLRGSSGNTIYF. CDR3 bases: TGTGCCAGCAGCTTACGCGGGAGCTCTGGAAACACCATATATTTT. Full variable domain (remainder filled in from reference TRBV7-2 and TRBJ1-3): GAGVSQSPSNKVTEKGKDVELRCDPISGHTALYWYRQSLGQGLEFLIYFQGNSAPDKSGLPSDRFSAERTGGSVSTLTIQRTQQEDSAVYLCASSLRGSSGNTIYFGEGSWLTVV.